These T cell receptor beta chains were read from a single sample in a study of technical replicates of blood from a handful of donors. The assay was immunoSEQ multiplex PCR, and TCRdb's table has in-frame clones only and misses some. The repertoire has tens of thousands of clones, 96% of them found once; the top ten carry around 0.4%. The material sequenced was T cells isolated from PBMCs. The receptors originated from a human donor in good health. The CDR3 runs from the conserved cysteine through the conserved F or W. D genes are given only for firm matches. Size is omitted from some rows. Given values are once, few, many or a class for expanded clones.

15	TRBJ2-7	TRBD2	-	TRBV2	CASAFTSGPSYEQYF	TGTGCCAGCGCTTTTACTAGCGGGCCCTCCTACGAGCAGTACTTC
17	TRBJ2-3	TRBD1	-	TRBV30	CAWSAWVDREIADTQYF	TGTGCCTGGAGTGCTTGGGTGGACAGGGAAATTGCAGATACGCAGTATTTT
17	TRBJ2-1	-	-	TRBV7-2	CASSLTGTTVYYNEQFF	TGTGCCAGCAGCTTGACCGGGACAACAGTTTACTACAATGAGCAGTTCTTC
13	TRBJ1-2	-	-	TRBV4-1	CASSQAGNYGYTF	TGCGCCAGCAGCCAAGCGGGGAATTATGGCTACACCTTC
13	TRBJ2-7	TRBD1	-	TRBV29-1	CSVRDSNGYEQYF	TGCAGCGTCCGGGACAGCAACGGGTACGAGCAGTACTTC
15	TRBJ2-7	TRBD2	-	TRBV5-1	CASSTGGANSYEQYF	TGCGCCAGCAGCACCGGGGGGGCAAATTCTTACGAGCAGTACTTC
13	TRBJ2-7	-	-	TRBV11-2	CASSLETDYEQYF	TGTGCCAGCAGCTTAGAGACAGACTACGAGCAGTACTTC
15	TRBJ1-5	TRBD1	few	TRBV27	CASAQGAPSNQPQHF	TGTGCCAGCGCCCAGGGGGCGCCTAGCAATCAGCCCCAGCATTTT
12	TRBJ1-5	TRBD1	-	TRBV5-1	CASSNRGGPQHF	TGCGCCAGCAGTAACAGGGGTGGGCCCCAGCATTTT
14	TRBJ1-2	-	-	TRBV11-1	CASSLNGQNYGYTF	TGTGCCAGCAGCTTAAATGGACAGAACTATGGCTACACCTTC
14	TRBJ1-5	-	-	TRBV19	CASSIGWGDQPQHF	TGTGCCAGTAGTATTGGGTGGGGAGATCAGCCCCAGCATTTT
11	TRBJ2-7	-	-	TRBV25-1	CASRDVDEQYF	TGTGCCAGCAGAGATGTAGACGAGCAGTACTTC
13	TRBJ2-7	-	-	TRBV30	CAWSVLADYEQYF	TGTGCCTGGAGTGTATTGGCAGACTACGAGCAGTACTTC
16	TRBJ2-1	TRBD2	-	TRBV4-1	CASSHNPGLAGNEQFF	TGCGCCAGCAGCCATAATCCGGGACTAGCGGGCAATGAGCAGTTCTTC
17	TRBJ2-3	-	-	TRBV15	CATSSGGQIPGTDTQYF	TGTGCCACCAGCAGTGGAGGACAGATCCCGGGAACAGATACGCAGTATTTT
12	TRBJ2-7	-	-	TRBV5-4	CASSLNEDEQYF	TGTGCCAGCAGCTTAAATGAGGACGAGCAGTACTTC
15	TRBJ2-5	-	-	TRBV7-3	CASSSDGTFQETQYF	TGTGCCAGCAGCTCAGACGGGACTTTCCAAGAGACCCAGTACTTC
15	TRBJ2-7	TRBD1	-	TRBV25-1	CASSPRGTGTYEQYF	TGTGCCAGCAGCCCCAGGGGGACAGGGACCTACGAGCAGTACTTC
15	TRBJ2-1	TRBD1	-	TRBV6-5	CASSFTGGSYNEQFF	TGTGCCAGCAGTTTTACAGGGGGCTCCTACAATGAGCAGTTCTTC
11	TRBJ2-7	-	-	TRBV2	CASSQGGEQYF	TGTGCCAGCAGTCAGGGGGGCGAGCAGTACTTC